These T cell receptor beta chains were read from a single sample in a study of blood T cell repertoires in COVID-19. Assay used: immunoSEQ multiplex PCR; TCRdb lists only in-frame clones, some missing. Of roughly 330,000 clones in the sample, around 82% were seen once. The sequencing sample was made of peripheral blood. These TCRs come from a woman aged 45 to 65 with acute or convalescent COVID-19. CDR3s include the opening cysteine and the closing phenylalanine or tryptophan.

j_call: TRBJ2-2; v_call: TRBV2; cdr3_aa: CASSTQGRELFF
j_call: TRBJ2-7; v_call: TRBV3-1/TRBV3-2; cdr3_aa: CASSSREAGDEQYF
j_call: TRBJ1-3; v_call: TRBV28; cdr3_aa: CASLTVSGNTIYF
j_call: TRBJ1-5; v_call: TRBV24-1; cdr3_aa: CATSDRGSNQPQHF
j_call: TRBJ1-1; v_call: TRBV5-4; cdr3_aa: CASRGLGGADTEAFF
j_call: TRBJ2-5; v_call: TRBV19; cdr3_aa: CASSNPRQSTQETQYF
j_call: TRBJ2-7; v_call: TRBV19; cdr3_aa: CASSIGGGREQYF
j_call: TRBJ1-1; v_call: TRBV5-1; cdr3_aa: CASRLRQSNTEAFF
j_call: TRBJ1-1; v_call: TRBV28; cdr3_aa: CASSRPGGNTEAFF
j_call: TRBJ2-1; v_call: TRBV6-2/TRBV6-3; cdr3_aa: CASSYSSGGAYNEQFF
j_call: TRBJ2-1; v_call: TRBV6-5; cdr3_aa: CASSSRPGTGVNEQFF
j_call: TRBJ2-2; v_call: TRBV12-3/TRBV12-4; cdr3_aa: CASTYRETGELFF
j_call: TRBJ1-1; v_call: TRBV5-4; cdr3_aa: CASSANRVNTEAFF
j_call: TRBJ2-3; v_call: TRBV7-9; cdr3_aa: CASSPQGSSTDTQYF
j_call: TRBJ2-3; v_call: TRBV10-3; cdr3_aa: CAIMGSGQGTDTQYF
j_call: TRBJ2-5; v_call: TRBV6-5; cdr3_aa: CASSWGQQETQYF
j_call: TRBJ1-2; v_call: TRBV6-6; cdr3_aa: CASRGGSYGYTF
j_call: TRBJ1-6; v_call: TRBV3-1/TRBV3-2; cdr3_aa: CASSPRQGTSPLHF
j_call: TRBJ1-1; v_call: TRBV11-1; cdr3_aa: CASSLTGRTEAFF
j_call: TRBJ2-1; v_call: TRBV3-1/TRBV3-2; cdr3_aa: CASSQETYNEQFF
j_call: TRBJ1-5; v_call: TRBV6-2/TRBV6-3; cdr3_aa: CASSWDRGWQPQHF
j_call: TRBJ2-1; v_call: TRBV15; cdr3_aa: CATSRSRLAGVDEQFF
j_call: TRBJ2-1; v_call: TRBV5-1; cdr3_aa: CASSPTGTTWDEQFF
j_call: TRBJ2-1; v_call: TRBV12-2; cdr3_aa: CASRSGTSGSHPCRYNEQFF
j_call: TRBJ1-2; v_call: TRBV30; cdr3_aa: CAGGEPENGYTF
j_call: TRBJ2-5; v_call: TRBV4-2; cdr3_aa: CASSSSGLAGEETQYF
j_call: TRBJ1-2; v_call: TRBV11-2; cdr3_aa: CASSLRTPGQGAYGYTF
j_call: TRBJ2-5; v_call: TRBV2; cdr3_aa: CASSTDAGIQETQYF
j_call: TRBJ1-4; v_call: TRBV4-1; cdr3_aa: CASSQDGRANEKLFF
j_call: TRBJ2-7; v_call: TRBV4-3; cdr3_aa: CASSQAPSDEQYF
j_call: TRBJ1-5; v_call: TRBV6-2/TRBV6-3; cdr3_aa: CASSPYLVTSNQPQHF
j_call: TRBJ1-3; v_call: TRBV30; cdr3_aa: CAWSVGGPTGNTIYF
j_call: TRBJ1-1; v_call: TRBV6-6; cdr3_aa: CASSYEGWTEAFF
j_call: TRBJ2-7; v_call: TRBV7-2; cdr3_aa: CASSPSSGGKSEQYF
j_call: TRBJ1-2; v_call: TRBV19; cdr3_aa: CASRMTGPLLGYTF
j_call: TRBJ2-1; v_call: TRBV19; cdr3_aa: CASSIGGGEQFF
j_call: TRBJ2-2; v_call: TRBV6-6; cdr3_aa: CASSSRGVELFF
j_call: TRBJ1-1; v_call: TRBV19; cdr3_aa: CASTRTAMNTEAFF
j_call: TRBJ2-1; v_call: TRBV28; cdr3_aa: CASSLYTGTGNEQFF
j_call: TRBJ2-3; v_call: TRBV7-2; cdr3_aa: CASSYQGARDTQYF
j_call: TRBJ2-7; v_call: TRBV5-4; cdr3_aa: CASSPTTSGYEQYF
j_call: TRBJ2-5; v_call: TRBV11-2; cdr3_aa: CASSPGRADETQYF
j_call: TRBJ2-5; v_call: TRBV2; cdr3_aa: CASQELADPPQETQYF
j_call: TRBJ2-1; v_call: TRBV30; cdr3_aa: CAWSGGAGFSNEQFF
j_call: TRBJ2-7; v_call: TRBV4-1; cdr3_aa: CASSHSTGAYEQYF
j_call: TRBJ2-3; v_call: TRBV7-9; cdr3_aa: CASSFPGLAEGPDTQYF
j_call: TRBJ2-3; v_call: TRBV6-2/TRBV6-3; cdr3_aa: CASSLTSGRGSDTQYF
j_call: TRBJ1-5; v_call: TRBV6-2/TRBV6-3; cdr3_aa: CASSYRDRRYSNQPQHF
j_call: TRBJ2-1; v_call: TRBV25-1; cdr3_aa: CASSPRTSGIYNEQFF